Ten or more counts support the clone carrying this T cell receptor (beta chain). Its antigen is unidentified. This sample was included in a study of CD8+CD57+ T cells in acquired aplastic anemia. Study-wide results and caveats: Twenty-nine CD8+ CDR3 sequences were shared between patients and controls.

The CDR3 consists of 13 residues. The germline V gene encodes CDR1 DFQATT and CDR2 SNEGSKA (reference sequence). V lost 3 bases and J 5 bases, leaving 14 bases between the germline ends. TCR beta VDJ and CDR3 profiling used genomic DNA as template. Using its own MiXCR run on the reads, TCRdb lists one record per CDR3 protein. The sample includes some 220,000 distinct CDR3 sequences, about 37% of them seen just once. The rearrangement joins TRBV20-1 to TRBJ2-7; TRBD2 might be the D (6 bases). Material: sorted CD4+, CD8+, or CD8+CD57+ T cells (not recorded which) from PBMCs. This receptor was taken from a human donor in good health, serving as a control. Written as DNA, the CDR3 is TGCAGTGCTAGCAGGTTCCCGGGGGACGAGCAGTACTTC. It encodes CSASRFPGDEQYF.